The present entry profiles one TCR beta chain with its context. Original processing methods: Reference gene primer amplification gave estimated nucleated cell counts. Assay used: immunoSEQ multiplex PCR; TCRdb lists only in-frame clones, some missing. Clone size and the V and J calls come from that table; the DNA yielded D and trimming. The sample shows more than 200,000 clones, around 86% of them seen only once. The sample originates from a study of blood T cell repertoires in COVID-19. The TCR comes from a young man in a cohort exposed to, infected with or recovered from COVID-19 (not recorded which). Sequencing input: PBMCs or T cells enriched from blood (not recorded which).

CDR3 sequence: CASSQRTPNTEAFF. The CDR3 DNA sequence: TGTGCCAGCAGCCAAAGGACACCTAACACTGAAGCTTTCTTT. The chain uses TRBV7-2 and TRBJ1-1, with a tentative D call TRBD1 (5 bases). The length of the CDR3 is 14 residues. V shed 5 bases and J shed 2 bases, with 12 bases lying between them. Germline V gene lookup returns CDR1 SGHTA and CDR2 FQGNSA.